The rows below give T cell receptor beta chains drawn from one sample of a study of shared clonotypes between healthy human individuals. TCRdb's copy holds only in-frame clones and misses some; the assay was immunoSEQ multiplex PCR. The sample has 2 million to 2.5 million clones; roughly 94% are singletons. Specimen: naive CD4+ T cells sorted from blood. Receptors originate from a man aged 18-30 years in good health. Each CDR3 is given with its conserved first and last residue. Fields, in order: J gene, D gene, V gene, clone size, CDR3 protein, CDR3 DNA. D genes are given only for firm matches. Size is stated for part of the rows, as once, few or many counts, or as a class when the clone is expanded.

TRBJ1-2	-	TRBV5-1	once	CASSLAQRRGFTF	TGCGCCAGCAGCTTGGCACAGCGCCGGGGCTTCACCTTC
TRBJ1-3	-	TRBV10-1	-	CASSLTGIYSGNTIYF	TGCGCCAGCAGCCTAACAGGGATCTACTCTGGAAACACCATATATTTT
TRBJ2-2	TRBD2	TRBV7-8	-	CASSSTGLGTGELFF	TGTGCCAGCAGCTCCACGGGACTAGGCACCGGGGAGCTGTTTTTT
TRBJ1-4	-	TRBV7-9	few	CASSLVGRGTEKLFF	TGTGCCAGCAGCTTAGTAGGTCGAGGGACTGAAAAACTGTTTTTT
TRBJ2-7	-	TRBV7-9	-	CASSFGQGSAEQYF	TGTGCCAGCAGCTTCGGGCAGGGGTCGGCCGAGCAGTACTTC
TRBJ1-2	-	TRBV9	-	CASSVDSNPFYGYTF	TGTGCCAGCAGCGTAGACTCTAACCCCTTTTATGGCTACACCTTC
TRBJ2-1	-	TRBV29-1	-	CSVEGDRDYNEQFF	TGCAGCGTTGAAGGGGACCGAGATTACAATGAGCAGTTCTTC
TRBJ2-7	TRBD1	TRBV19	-	CASSIGGTGAYEQYF	TGTGCCAGTAGTATAGGCGGGACAGGGGCCTACGAGCAGTACTTC
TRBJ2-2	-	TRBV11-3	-	CASTDRSGNTGELFF	TGTGCCAGCACAGACAGGTCTGGAAACACCGGGGAGCTGTTTTTT
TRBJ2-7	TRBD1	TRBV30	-	CATRGLGQGAGEQYF	TGTGCCACTCGAGGACTGGGACAGGGGGCTGGAGAGCAGTACTTC
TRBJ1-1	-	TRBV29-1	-	CSVGRDGPAEAFF	TGCAGCGTTGGAAGGGACGGCCCCGCTGAAGCTTTCTTT
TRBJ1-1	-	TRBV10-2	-	CASSEWEGTEAFF	TGCGCCAGCAGTGAGTGGGAGGGTACTGAAGCTTTCTTT
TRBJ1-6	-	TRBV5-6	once	CASSLSQVINSPLHF	TGTGCCAGCAGCTTGAGCCAGGTGATAAATTCACCCCTCCACTTT
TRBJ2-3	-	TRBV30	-	CAWSVTGVIGTQYF	TGTGCCTGGTCTGTCACGGGGGTAATCGGTACGCAGTATTTT
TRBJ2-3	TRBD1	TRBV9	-	CASSGQGNTQYF	TGTGCCAGCAGTGGACAGGGGAATACGCAGTATTTT
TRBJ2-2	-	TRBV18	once	CASSPGTNTGELFF	TGTGCCAGCTCACCGGGAACTAACACCGGGGAGCTGTTTTTT
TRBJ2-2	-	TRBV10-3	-	CAISETPNTGELFF	TGTGCCATCAGTGAAACACCTAACACCGGGGAGCTGTTTTTT
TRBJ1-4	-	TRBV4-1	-	CASSQTFSGNEKLFF	TGCGCCAGCAGCCAAACGTTTAGTGGTAATGAAAAACTGTTTTTT
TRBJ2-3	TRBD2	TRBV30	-	CAWNSWASGPPEQYF	TGTGCCTGGAATTCGTGGGCTAGCGGGCCACCCGAGCAGTATTTT
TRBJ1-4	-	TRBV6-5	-	CASSRMDRGGEKLFF	TGTGCCAGCAGCAGAATGGACCGAGGGGGTGAAAAACTGTTTTTT
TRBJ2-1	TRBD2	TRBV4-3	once	CASSQGSLAGLYNEQFF	TGCGCCAGCAGCCAAGGGTCGCTAGCGGGATTGTACAATGAGCAGTTCTTC
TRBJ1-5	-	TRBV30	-	CAWSAATGTSSNQPQHF	TGTGCCTGGAGTGCGGCCACCGGGACATCTAGCAATCAGCCCCAGCATTTT
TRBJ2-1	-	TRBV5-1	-	CASSLGTTRGAEQFF	TGCGCCAGCAGCCTCGGGACTACCAGGGGCGCTGAGCAGTTCTTC
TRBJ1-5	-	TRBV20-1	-	CSARSNQPQHF	TGCAGTGCTCGTAGCAATCAGCCCCAGCATTTT
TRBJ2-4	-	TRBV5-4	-	CASSVDGGPQNIQYF	TGTGCCAGCAGCGTCGACGGGGGACCACAAAACATTCAGTACTTC
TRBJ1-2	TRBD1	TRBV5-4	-	CASSTPGQRYGYTF	TGTGCCAGCAGCACGCCGGGACAGAGGTATGGCTACACCTTC
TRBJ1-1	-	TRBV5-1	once	CASSLGGSFEAFF	TGCGCCAGCAGCTTGGGGGGGAGCTTTGAAGCTTTCTTT
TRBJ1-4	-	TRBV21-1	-	CASSKAGGGPETDRGEEKLFF	TGTGCCAGCAGCAAAGCGGGGGGAGGCCCTGAGACAGACAGGGGAGAGGAAAAACTGTTTTTT
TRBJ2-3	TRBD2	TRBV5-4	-	CASSVEMTSGGTDTQYF	TGTGCCAGCAGCGTTGAAATGACTAGCGGGGGCACAGATACGCAGTATTTT
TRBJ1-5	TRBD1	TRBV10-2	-	CASSASDRGKSNQPQHF	TGCGCCAGCAGTGCGTCAGACAGGGGGAAGAGCAATCAGCCCCAGCATTTT
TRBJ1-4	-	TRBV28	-	CASRRTATTNEKLFF	TGTGCCAGCAGACGGACAGCGACAACTAATGAAAAACTGTTTTTT
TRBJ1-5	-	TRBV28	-	CASTVSGGSNQPQHF	TGTGCCAGCACCGTATCGGGCGGGAGCAATCAGCCCCAGCATTTT
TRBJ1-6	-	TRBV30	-	CAWRDLGYNSPLHF	TGTGCCTGGAGGGACCTTGGGTATAATTCACCCCTCCACTTT
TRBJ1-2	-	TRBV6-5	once	CASSPRSTYGYTF	TGTGCCAGCAGTCCCCGGTCCACCTATGGCTACACCTTC
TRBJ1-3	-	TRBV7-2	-	CASSFSRGGNGNTIYF	TGTGCCAGCAGCTTTTCCAGGGGTGGAAATGGAAACACCATATATTTT
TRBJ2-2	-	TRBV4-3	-	CASSQDLGRGGINTGELFF	TGCGCCAGCAGCCAAGATTTGGGGCGGGGAGGAATTAACACCGGGGAGCTGTTTTTT
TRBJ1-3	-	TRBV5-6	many	CASSTRFLQGSGNTIYF	TGTGCCAGCAGCACCAGGTTCCTACAGGGAAGTGGAAACACCATATATTTT
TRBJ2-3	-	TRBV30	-	CAWSVRQASTDTQYF	TGTGCCTGGAGTGTCCGACAGGCGAGCACAGATACGCAGTATTTT
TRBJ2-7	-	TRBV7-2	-	CASSIAREYEQYF	TGTGCCAGCAGCATCGCGCGTGAGTACGAGCAGTACTTC
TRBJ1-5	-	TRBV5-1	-	CASSLEGGSQPQHF	TGCGCCAGCAGCTTGGAGGGTGGATCTCAGCCCCAGCATTTT
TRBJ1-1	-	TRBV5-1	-	CASSLNELEAFF	TGCGCCAGCAGCTTGAACGAACTTGAAGCTTTCTTT
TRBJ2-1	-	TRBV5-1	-	CASSLDTDRANNEQFF	TGCGCCAGCAGCTTGGATACGGACAGAGCGAACAATGAGCAGTTCTTC